A single sample gave rise to the 20 T cell receptor beta chains below, sequenced in a study of cytomegalovirus exposure and HLA in healthy donors (dated by TCRdb to the late 2010s). The library was generated by the immunoSEQ multiplex PCR assay. Entries here come from immuneACCESS through TCRdb and include only in-frame sequences with V and J called. Some clones fail to appear in such tables; in the studies checked, an unresolved V gene covers under half of the shortfall, and the cause of the remainder is unknown. This sample holds approximately 180,000 clones; more than 75% were observed only once. The biggest ten clones account for approximately 1.5% of the sample. The specimen was PBMCs. These TCRs come from a woman aged 30 to 39 in good health and CMV-seronegative.

This chain links TRBV11-2 with TRBJ2-7; 7 nucleotides match TRBD1. The J segment lost 7 bases and the V segment lost 5 bases, leaving 8 bases of the junction unmatched. The CDR3 has 13 residues. Germline V gene data show CDR1 as SGHAT and CDR2 as FQNNGV. CDR3: CASSLGQVGEQYF. CDR3 sequence (DNA): TGTGCCAGCAGCCTCGGACAGGTGGGGGAGCAGTACTTC.

This chain links TRBV7-8 with TRBJ2-7; TRBD2 matches at 7 bases. Losses at the gene ends were 5 bases for V and 2 bases for J; bases not matched to a gene: 6. This CDR3 contains 14 residues. Germline V lookup: CDR1 SGHVS, CDR2 FQNEAQ. CDR3: CASSLTGGTYEQYF. The DNA of the CDR3 is TGTGCCAGCAGCCTGACGGGGGGAACCTACGAGCAGTACTTC.

This clone was seen more than once but under ten times. The chain joins TRBV2 to TRBJ2-2, with 7 bases aligning to TRBD1. The CDR3 has 13 residues. In germline, CDR1 is SNHLY, CDR2 FYNNEI. Trimming took 6 bases from V and 5 from J; bases not matched to a gene: 3. In DNA, the CDR3 is TGTGCCAGCAGGACAGGGTGGACCGGGGAGCTGTTTTTT. This gives the protein CASRTGWTGELFF.

The V and J genes are TRBV7-6 and TRBJ1-4, with TRBD1 identical over 9 bases. The CDR3 has 14 residues. Germline CDR1 is SGHVS and CDR2 is FNYEAQ. Trimming at V came to 1 base and at J to 8 bases, leaving 2 bases not matched to a gene. The CDR3 sequence is CASSLGTGEEKLFF. DNA of the CDR3: TGTGCCAGCAGCTTAGGGACAGGGGAAGAAAAACTGTTTTTT.

This clone was observed once. This could be a read error, since a much larger clone is one nucleotide away. Other DNA sequences in this specimen translate into the identical CDR3. The chain combines TRBV5-1 with TRBJ2-7; 9 bases map to TRBD1. V was pared by 2 bases and J by 2 bases, with 2 bases of the junction left unmatched. The CDR3 consists of 14 residues. Looked up from germline, CDR1 is SGHRS and CDR2 is YFSETQ. In DNA, the CDR3 is TGCGCCAGCAGCTTCCGGACAGGGGCCTACGAGCAGTACTTC. This sequence encodes CASSFRTGAYEQYF.

The CDR3 loop is CASRVAGGDSYEQYF. The CDR3 DNA sequence: TGTGCCAGCAGGGTAGCGGGGGGAGACTCCTACGAGCAGTACTTC. The chain links TRBV27 to TRBJ2-7; TRBD2 matches at 10 bases. V shed 6 bases and J 0 bases; nucleotides not matched to a gene: 5. The CDR3 runs to 15 residues. The germline V gene encodes CDR1 MNHEY and CDR2 SMNVEV (reference sequence).

The chain has TRBV5-4 and TRBJ2-7; TRBD2 matches at 8 bases. Unmatched junction bases numbered 5, after V lost 3 bases and J lost 3 bases. The CDR3 is made up of 14 amino acids. Germline V CDR1 and CDR2: SGHNT, YYREEE (reference sequence). CDR3 loop: CASSSLRGGYEQYF. CDR3 coding DNA: TGTGCCAGCAGCTCGCTCCGGGGGGGCTACGAGCAGTACTTC.

The chain links TRBV9 to TRBJ2-7; 11 bases map to TRBD1. The CDR3 has 15 amino acids. V dropped 0 bases and J dropped 6; count of bases not matched to a gene: 5. Germline V gives CDR1 SGDLS, CDR2 YYNGEE. CDR3 sequence: CASSVVGTGGSEQYF. For the CDR3, the DNA is TGTGCCAGCAGCGTAGTGGGGACAGGGGGTTCCGAGCAGTACTTC.

The chain combines TRBV5-1 with TRBJ2-7; possible D gene TRBD1, 6 bases. CDR1 is SGHRS, CDR2 YFSETQ, per germline. V dropped 0 bases and J dropped 2 bases, with 18 bases sitting between them. The CDR3 sequence is 17 residues long. CDR3 DNA: TGCGCCAGCAGCTTGGTTCCCTCCAGGGGCCTGCCCTACGAGCAGTACTTC. Protein sequence: CASSLVPSRGLPYEQYF. Full variable domain (remainder filled in from reference TRBV5-1 and TRBJ2-7): KAGVTQTPRYLIKTRGQQVTLSCSPISGHRSVSWYQQTPGQGLQFLFEYFSETQRNKGNFPGRFSGRQFSNSRSEMNVSTLELGDSALYLCASSLVPSRGLPYEQYFGPGTRLTVT.

DNA for the CDR3: TGTGCCAGCAACCCAACCACGCACAGGGAAGAGACCCAGTACTTC. This gives the protein CASNPTTHREETQYF. The genes are TRBV7-8 and TRBJ2-5; maybe TRBD1 (6 bases). Per the germline V gene, CDR1 is SGHVS and CDR2 is FQNEAQ. V lost 7 bases to trimming and J lost 3 bases, with 18 bases between them. CDR3 length: 15 amino acids.

The V gene is TRBV15, the J gene TRBJ1-4; D ambiguous. This CDR3 contains 15 residues. Trimming removed 0 bases from V and 8 bases from J, with 13 bases in between. From germline, CDR1 is LNHNV and CDR2 YYDKDF (reference sequence). CDR3 nucleotides: TGTGCCACCAGCAGAGATCGGCAGGTTGGCGAAAAACTGTTTTTT. Translating gives CATSRDRQVGEKLFF. Full variable domain (outside the CDR3, taken from reference TRBV15 and TRBJ1-4): DAMVIQNPRYQVTQFGKPVTLSCSQTLNHNVMYWYQQKSSQAPKLLFHYYDKDFNNEADTPDNFQSRRPNTSFCFLDIRSPGLGDTAMYLCATSRDRQVGEKLFFGSGTQLSVL.

This sequence joins TRBV27 and TRBJ2-7; 9 bases agree with TRBD1. Losses at the gene ends were 2 bases for V and 1 base for J; bases not matched to a gene: 3. Germline V lookup: CDR1 MNHEY, CDR2 SMNVEV (reference sequence). The CDR3 loop spans 15 amino acids. Here the CDR3 reads CASSLGDRVSYEQYF. The CDR3 DNA sequence: TGTGCCAGCAGTTTAGGGGACAGGGTGTCCTACGAGCAGTACTTC.

V usage is TRBV1 and J usage is TRBJ1-3. TRBV1 corresponds to a pseudogene. The CDR3 runs to 16 residues. The CDR3 DNA reads as TGCACCAGCAGCCTTCCCAGGGAGGCGTCTGGAAACACCATATATTTT. This codes for CTSSLPREASGNTIYF.

This clone occurred once. CDR3 in amino acids: CASSGQGALLTGELFF. Written as DNA, the CDR3 is TGTGCCAGCAGCGGACAGGGGGCCTTGTTGACCGGGGAGCTGTTTTTT. The chain couples TRBV9 to TRBJ2-2; TRBD1 matches at 10 bases. This CDR3 comprises 16 residues. CDR1 is SGDLS and CDR2 is YYNGEE in the germline V gene. V dropped 3 bases and J dropped 5; count of bases not matched to a gene: 7.

The V and J genes are TRBV25-1 and TRBJ1-1; D remains ambiguous. The germline V gene encodes CDR1 MGHDK and CDR2 SYGVNS. V dropped 1 base and J dropped 6 bases, with 9 bases sitting between them. CDR3 length: 13 amino acids. Here the CDR3 DNA reads TGTGCCAGCAGTGAATTCAAGGACTCTGAAGCTTTCTTT. Protein sequence: CASSEFKDSEAFF. Full variable domain (rest looked up from reference TRBV25-1 and TRBJ1-1): EADIYQTPRYLVIGTGKKITLECSQTMGHDKMYWYQQDPGMELHLIHYSYGVNSTEKGDLSSESTVSRIRTEHFPLTLESARPSHTSQYLCASSEFKDSEAFFGQGTRLTVV.

The gene calls are TRBV19 and TRBJ1-6, with 9 nucleotides matching TRBD1. The V and J ends lost 5 bases and 7 bases, in that order; junction bases with no gene match: 3. CDR1 is LNHDA, CDR2 SQIVND, per germline (reference sequence). The CDR3 covers 14 residues. CDR3 sequence reads: CASSRDRENSPLHF. DNA of the CDR3: TGTGCCAGTAGTCGGGACAGGGAAAATTCACCCCTCCACTTT.

This clone was detected only once. The chain employs TRBV15 and TRBJ1-2, with TRBD1 identical over 7 bases. The germline V gene encodes CDR1 LNHNV and CDR2 YYDKDF (reference sequence). V lost 4 bases and J lost 2; bases outside the gene matches: 1. The CDR3 loop spans 13 amino acids. This CDR3 is CATSTGGNYGYTF. In nucleotides, the CDR3 is TGTGCCACCAGCACAGGGGGAAACTATGGCTACACCTTC.

The V call is TRBV11-3, the J call TRBJ2-1; 12 bases map to TRBD1. This CDR3 comprises 16 residues. V dropped 2 bases and J dropped 9; count of bases not matched to a gene: 8. Germline V lookup: CDR1 SGHNT, CDR2 YENEEA. CDR3 loop: CASSLSGTGGAGEQFF. The DNA of the CDR3 is TGTGCCAGCAGCTTATCCGGGACAGGGGGCGCGGGTGAGCAGTTCTTC.

In the case of this clone: The junction differs from germline at one of its ends, possibly a read error. The chain is built from TRBV5-1 and TRBJ2-2; D possibly corresponds to TRBD2 (5 bases). Germline CDR1 reads SGHRS; CDR2 reads YFSETQ. This CDR3 comprises 13 residues. Here the CDR3 reads CASRLDGGGELFF. The CDR3 DNA reads as TGCGCCAGCAGATTGGATGGAGGCGGGGAGCTGTTTTTT.

The chain has TRBV19 and TRBJ2-2, with D possibly matching TRBD2 (6 bases). CDR3 length equals 14 residues. Between the trimmed V and J ends, which lost 2 bases and 6 bases, there was a span of 10 bases. Looked up from germline, CDR1 is LNHDA and CDR2 is SQIVND (reference sequence). The CDR3 loop is CASSIPWEAGELFF. The CDR3 nucleotides read TGTGCCAGTAGTATACCCTGGGAGGCCGGGGAGCTGTTTTTT.